This TCR beta chain was identified during a study of blood T cell repertoires in COVID-19. For the study at large: Spain, Italy and the United States supplied samples that represented acute and convalescent COVID-19. PBMCs, B-cell-depleted T cells, or T cells provided the cDNA or gDNA that made up the material.

V was clipped by 10 bases and J by 7 bases; unmatched bases: 11. This CDR3 has 13 amino acids. Germline values: CDR1 LNHDA, CDR2 SQIVND (reference sequence). Study processing details: Nucleated cell number was recorded as an estimate derived from reference gene primer amplification. Data came from immunoSEQ multiplex PCR; TCRdb stores just in-frame clones and leaves some out. V, J and clone size derive from that table, while D and trimming were established from the DNA sequence. Here the sample spans over 65,000 clones, 75% to 85% being singletons. The V and J genes are TRBV19 and TRBJ2-7; 9 nucleotides agree with TRBD1. The receptor's source is a man between 60 and 75 years old with COVID-19, enrolled during active disease. The sample consisted of peripheral blood. The CDR3 reads CATLGGQGTEQYF. In DNA form, the CDR3 reads TGTGCCACCCTGGGGGGACAGGGCACGGAGCAGTACTTC.